The 17 T cell receptor beta chains presented below share a single source sample, sequenced in a study of radiotherapy plus CTLA-4 blockade in lung cancer (dated by TCRdb to the late 2010s). The method behind the library was the immunoSEQ multiplex PCR assay. What TCRdb holds here is the immuneACCESS table cut down to in-frame rearrangements. Part of the clones is not present; checked against another copy, under half of the missing clones reflect an unresolved V gene, and the others are unexplained. The sample contains 100,000 or so clones, around 86% of them found a single time. The top ten constitute about 14% of the sample. Here the sequenced sample was peripheral blood, taken from a patient treated with radiotherapy plus ipilimumab. Receptors originate from a human donor with non-small cell lung cancer that progressed on radiotherapy plus ipilimumab.

The chain has TRBV6-6 and TRBJ1-5; 10 bases are shared with TRBD1. The length of the CDR3 is 16 residues. V lost 6 bases to trimming and J lost 1 base; unmatched junction nucleotides: 6. CDR1 is MNHNY, CDR2 SVGAGI, per germline (reference sequence). As DNA, the CDR3 is TGTGCCAGCAGACCTAGGACAGGGGGAAGCAATCAGCCCCAGCATTTT. Its translation: CASRPRTGGSNQPQHF.

This clone was detected only once. This sequence joins TRBV5-1 and TRBJ2-5; perhaps TRBD2 as D (6 bases). The germline CDR1 and CDR2 sequences are SGHRS and YFSETQ. V gave up 5 bases and J gave up 4 bases, with 15 bases separating them. The CDR3 has 14 residues. CDR3 nucleotide sequence: TGCGCCAGCAGTGTTGGAGGGTCGGGAGAGACCCAGTACTTC. Its translation: CASSVGGSGETQYF. Looking up the rest from reference TRBV5-1 and TRBJ2-5 gives the full variable domain: KAGVTQTPRYLIKTRGQQVTLSCSPISGHRSVSWYQQTPGQGLQFLFEYFSETQRNKGNFPGRFSGRQFSNSRSEMNVSTLELGDSALYLCASSVGGSGETQYFGPGTRLLVL.

The chain carries TRBV10-3 and TRBJ2-5; 10 nucleotides match TRBD2. The germline V gene encodes CDR1 ENHRY and CDR2 SYGVKD. This CDR3 is 15 amino acids long. V trimming: 4 bases; J trimming: 4 bases; junction bases outside the gene matches: 6. The CDR3 loop is CAISGAGGPGETQYF. The DNA for the CDR3 is TGTGCCATCAGTGGAGCGGGGGGGCCGGGAGAGACCCAGTACTTC.

The rearrangement uses TRBV29-1 and TRBJ2-3, with D possibly being TRBD2 (6 bases). The germline V gene has CDR1 SQVTM and CDR2 ANQGSEA. The CDR3 loop spans 13 amino acids. V was clipped by 7 bases and J by 4 bases, with 15 bases between them. CDR3 in amino acids: CSAARWGADTQYF. The CDR3, as DNA: TGCAGCGCCGCTAGATGGGGGGCAGATACGCAGTATTTT.

The chain carries TRBV28 and TRBJ2-3; possible D gene TRBD1, 6 bases. Germline-derived CDR1 and CDR2 are MDHEN and SYDVKM. The CDR3 sequence is 16 residues long. V was trimmed by 4 bases and J by 4 bases, leaving 18 bases between them. CDR3 region: CASSSGTRGLADTQYF. The CDR3 nucleotides are TGTGCCAGCAGTTCCGGGACACGAGGTTTGGCAGATACGCAGTATTTT.

The V call is TRBV29-1, the J call TRBJ1-2, with D perhaps TRBD1 (5 bases). V lost 7 bases and J lost 4, with 16 bases in between. The CDR3 consists of 13 residues. Germline V gene sequence: CDR1 SQVTM, CDR2 ANQGSEA. In nucleotides, the CDR3 is TGCAGCGCCTCCCCGGGACTGGGCTATGGCTACACCTTC. Its protein is CSASPGLGYGYTF. Combining the CDR3 with reference TRBV29-1 and TRBJ1-2 gives the whole variable domain SAVISQKPSRDICQRGTSLTIQCQVDSQVTMMFWYRQQPGQSLTLIATANQGSEATYESGFVIDKFPISRPNLTFSTLTVSNMSPEDSSIYLCSASPGLGYGYTFGSGTRLTVV.

This rearrangement joins TRBV7-3 to TRBJ2-7, with D perhaps being TRBD1 or TRBD2 (5 bases each). The CDR3 is 15 amino acids. Germline values: CDR1 SGHTA, CDR2 FQGTGA. The V gene lost 2 bases and the J gene lost 3 bases, with 14 bases spanning the gap. CDR3: CASSLSGGIGYEQYF. The CDR3 DNA sequence: TGTGCCAGCAGCTTATCTGGGGGTATAGGCTACGAGCAGTACTTC. Full variable domain (remainder filled in from reference TRBV7-3 and TRBJ2-7): GAGVSQTPSNKVTEKGKYVELRCDPISGHTALYWYRQSLGQGPEFLIYFQGTGAADDSGLPNDRFFAVRPEGSVSTLKIQRTERGDSAVYLCASSLSGGIGYEQYFGPGTRLTVT.

This clone was found once. The chain links TRBV6-1 to TRBJ1-5; TRBD1 might be the D (5 bases). Germline CDR1 and CDR2: MNHNS and SASEGT. The CDR3 has 13 residues. V lost 9 bases and J 5 bases, leaving 14 bases between the germline ends. This CDR3 is CASIEGNDQPQHF. CDR3 DNA sequence: TGTGCCAGTATCGAGGGGAATGATCAGCCCCAGCATTTT.

The gene calls are TRBV20-1 and TRBJ2-5; D remains ambiguous. The J call may be faulty, since TRBJ2-7 better matches the DNA end. Germline CDR1 is DFQATT and CDR2 is SNEGSKA (reference sequence). This CDR3 is built from 11 residues. The CDR3 loop is CSASSGREQYF. The CDR3, as DNA: TGCAGTGCTAGTTCCGGGCGCGAGCAGTACTTC.

This clone was detected once. This chain connects TRBV27 to TRBJ1-2; weak D call: TRBD1 (6 bases). Germline V gene sequence: CDR1 MNHEY, CDR2 SMNVEV (reference sequence). The CDR3 totals 16 residues. The V and J ends lost 5 bases and 0 bases respectively, with 16 bases between them. The CDR3 DNA is TGTGCCAGCAGTCGAAGGGGGGGGTTGGCTAACTATGGCTACACCTTC. It is translated as CASSRRGGLANYGYTF.

The chain uses TRBV5-1 and TRBJ1-2, with 7 bases fitting TRBD1. Trimming at V came to 2 bases and at J to 6 bases, leaving 19 bases not matched to a gene. Germline CDR1 SGHRS, CDR2 YFSETQ. There are 18 residues in the CDR3. The DNA for the CDR3 is TGCGCCAGCAGCTTTGCCGCTAAGGGCGAGGGGGCGCGTGATGGCTACACCTTC. Protein product: CASSFAAKGEGARDGYTF. The variable domain in full, completed from reference TRBV5-1 and TRBJ1-2, reads KAGVTQTPRYLIKTRGQQVTLSCSPISGHRSVSWYQQTPGQGLQFLFEYFSETQRNKGNFPGRFSGRQFSNSRSEMNVSTLELGDSALYLCASSFAAKGEGARDGYTFGSGTRLTVV.

This chain uses TRBV5-1 with TRBJ2-5, with 9 bases that match TRBD2. This CDR3 contains 15 residues. Losses at the gene ends were 0 bases for V and 4 bases for J; bases not matched to a gene: 4. CDR1 and CDR2 from the germline V gene are SGHRS and YFSETQ. CDR3 residues: CASSLALAGLETQYF. CDR3 DNA sequence: TGCGCCAGCAGCTTGGCGCTAGCGGGGCTAGAGACCCAGTACTTC. The complete variable domain, with remaining parts taken from reference TRBV5-1 and TRBJ2-5, reads KAGVTQTPRYLIKTRGQQVTLSCSPISGHRSVSWYQQTPGQGLQFLFEYFSETQRNKGNFPGRFSGRQFSNSRSEMNVSTLELGDSALYLCASSLALAGLETQYFGPGTRLLVL.

The chain links TRBV10-3 to TRBJ1-2, with D perhaps matching TRBD1 (5 bases). V dropped 3 bases and J dropped 8 bases, with 10 bases sitting between them. Germline V CDR1 and CDR2: ENHRY, SYGVKD. This CDR3 spans 12 amino acids. CDR3 loop: CAISELGEGYTF. The CDR3 DNA reads TGTGCCATCAGTGAATTAGGGGAGGGCTACACCTTC.

This rearrangement joins TRBV20-1 to TRBJ2-7; D is tentatively TRBD1 or TRBD2 (6 bases each). Germline assignment: CDR1 DFQATT and CDR2 SNEGSKA (reference sequence). Trimming took 5 bases from V and 6 from J, leaving 11 bases between them. The CDR3 consists of 11 residues. The CDR3 reads CSAPRGAEQYF. CDR3 in DNA: TGCAGTGCTCCGAGGGGGGCCGAGCAGTACTTC.

The chain recombines TRBV25-1 with TRBJ1-1; D is ambiguous. The CDR3 contains 13 residues. CDR1 and CDR2 (germline): MGHDK, SYGVNS. Between the trimmed V and J ends, which lost 7 bases and 0 bases, there was a span of 9 bases. The CDR3 reads CASTTTVNTEAFF. CDR3 bases: TGTGCCAGCACTACGACTGTGAACACTGAAGCTTTCTTT.

The chain carries TRBV5-6 and TRBJ2-1, with 10 bases matching TRBD1. The V and J ends lost 0 bases and 4 bases, in that order; junction bases with no gene match: 1. This CDR3 is built from 15 residues. CDR1 and CDR2 from the germline V gene are SGHDT and YYEEEE. The CDR3, as DNA: TGTGCCAGCAGCTTGGGGACAGGGGGTTACAATGAGCAGTTCTTC. Its protein is CASSLGTGGYNEQFF.

The chain carries TRBV6-4 and TRBJ2-3, with TRBD2 as a possible D gene (5 bases). From germline, CDR1 is MRHNA and CDR2 SNTAGT. The CDR3 length is 14 residues. V was trimmed by 4 bases and J by 4 bases, leaving 12 bases between them. Here the CDR3 reads CASSASASSDTQYF. The CDR3 DNA is TGTGCCAGCAGTGCATCGGCTAGCTCAGATACGCAGTATTTT.